This T cell receptor (beta chain) was captured in a study of blood T cell repertoires in COVID-19. Study-wide context: Donors in the United States, Italy and Spain gave samples during acute or convalescent COVID-19. PBMCs, B-cell-depleted T cells, or T cells were the source of the cDNA or gDNA that made up the material.

Germline loops: CDR1 SGHDN, CDR2 FVKESK. The CDR3 is 16 amino acids. V lost 1 base, J lost 2 bases, and 12 bases lay in between. In the original analysis: Counts of nucleated cells, estimated from reference gene primer amplification, were obtained. The table came from immunoSEQ multiplex PCR; TCRdb's copy has only in-frame clones and leaves some out. V, J and clone size are those of that table, while D and trimming were read from the DNA. The sample contains about 48,000 clones, more than 75% of which appear only once. The receptor comes from a woman aged 60 to 75 with acute or convalescent COVID-19. V usage is TRBV14 and J usage is TRBJ1-3; D gene ambiguous. Sequencing used peripheral blood. CDR3 sequence reads: CASSQVAAGTGNTIYF. CDR3 nucleotides: TGTGCCAGCAGCCAAGTGGCTGCGGGTACTGGAAACACCATATATTTT.